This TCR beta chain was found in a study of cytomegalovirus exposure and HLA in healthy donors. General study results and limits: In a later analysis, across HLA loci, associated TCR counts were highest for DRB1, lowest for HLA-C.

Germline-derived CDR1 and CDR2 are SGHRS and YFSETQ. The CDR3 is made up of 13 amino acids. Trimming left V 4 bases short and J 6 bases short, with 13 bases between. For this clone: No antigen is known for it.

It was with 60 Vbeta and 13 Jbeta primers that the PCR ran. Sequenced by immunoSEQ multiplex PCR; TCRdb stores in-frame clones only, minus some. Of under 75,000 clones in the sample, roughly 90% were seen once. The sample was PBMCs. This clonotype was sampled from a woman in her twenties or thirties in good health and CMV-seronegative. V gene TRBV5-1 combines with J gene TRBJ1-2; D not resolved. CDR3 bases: TGCGCCAGCAGCGTAAACGGTGCTGATGGCTACACCTTC. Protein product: CASSVNGADGYTF.